This TCR beta chain was sequenced during a study of OX40 agonist ivuxolimab in advanced cancers. Study as a whole: Patients' therapy was ivuxolimab, an antibody that acts as an agonist of OX40 (CD134).

Some clones are missing from TCRdb's copy, which holds only in-frame ones; the method was immunoSEQ multiplex PCR. Of about 73,000 clones listed, 86% are singletons. Germline-derived CDR1 and CDR2 are MDHEN and SYDVKM. This CDR3 comprises 14 residues. Trimming left V 6 bases short and J 2 bases short, with 14 bases between. The chain recombines TRBV28 with TRBJ2-7; weak D call: TRBD1 (5 bases). The material sequenced was CD4+ or CD8+ T cells sorted from blood, taken in a trial of the OX40 agonist ivuxolimab. The clonotype originates from an adult with an advanced solid tumor such as melanoma, head and neck, liver or kidney cancer. The CDR3 here is CASRPRGSTYEQYF. The CDR3 bases are TGTGCCAGCAGGCCAAGGGGCTCCACCTACGAGCAGTACTTC.